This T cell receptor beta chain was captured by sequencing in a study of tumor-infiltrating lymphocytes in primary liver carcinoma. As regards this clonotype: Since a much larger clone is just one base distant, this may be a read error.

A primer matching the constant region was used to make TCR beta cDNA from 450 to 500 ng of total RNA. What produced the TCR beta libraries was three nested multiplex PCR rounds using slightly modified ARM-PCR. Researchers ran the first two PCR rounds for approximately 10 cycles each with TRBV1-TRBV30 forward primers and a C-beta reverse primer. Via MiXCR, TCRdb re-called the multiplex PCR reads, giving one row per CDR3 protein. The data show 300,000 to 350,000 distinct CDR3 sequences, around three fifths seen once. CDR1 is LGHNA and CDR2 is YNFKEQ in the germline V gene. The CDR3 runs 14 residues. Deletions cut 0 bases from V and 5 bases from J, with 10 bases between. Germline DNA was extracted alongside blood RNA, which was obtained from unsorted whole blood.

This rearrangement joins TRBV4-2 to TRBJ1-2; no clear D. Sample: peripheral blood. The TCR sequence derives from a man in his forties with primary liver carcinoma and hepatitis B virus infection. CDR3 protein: CASSQDGERYGYTF. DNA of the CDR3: TGTGCCAGCAGCCAAGATGGCGAACGATATGGCTACACCTTC.